This TCR beta chain emerged from a study of identical twins. cDNA molecules carried unique molecular identifiers, and template switching added a universal primer site. TCRdb re-called the 5' RACE reads with MiXCR, one entry per CDR3 protein. The data contain about 100,000 distinct CDR3 sequences, about 6% of them singletons. V shed 1 base, J shed 2 bases, and the junction held 6 bases outside the gene matches. This CDR3 spans 19 amino acids. The chain couples TRBV12-3 or TRBV12-4 to TRBJ2-1; TRBD2 matches 15 bases. Sequencing input: memory T cells sorted from blood. The source is a woman aged 45-65 years in good health. Written as DNA, the CDR3 is TGTGCCAGCAGTTTAGAAGGACTAGCGGGAGGGCCCCCCTACAATGAGCAGTTCTTC. Translating it yields CASSLEGLAGGPPYNEQFF.